This T cell receptor beta chain originates from a study of regulatory T cells in long-lasting Graves disease (dated by TCRdb to 2020 to 2023). Concerning the study at large: Newly diagnosed Graves' disease patients had taken antithyroid drugs for less than 3 months. Peripheral blood TCR sequencing and RNA sequencing compared persistent Graves' disease patients with newly diagnosed Graves' disease patients. The study was conducted in China and was registered as a clinical trial. A total of about 35 samples underwent TCR sequencing, from about 13 patients with persistent Graves' disease and some 20 patients with newly diagnosed Graves' disease. Findings and caveats that apply to the study as a whole: Persistent patients shared more public clonotypes among themselves (fewer than 3,000) than newly diagnosed patients did (about 970). The authors acknowledged the small sample size as a limitation that may reduce accuracy. The study examined only peripheral blood because the primary lesion, thyroid tissue, could not be accessed. Lower TCR Shannon entropy and fewer highly expanded clones were observed in persistent Graves' disease patients than in newly diagnosed patients, which suggested clonal expansion. Only the TCR beta chain was sequenced and analyzed.

This clonotype has at least ten counts. There is no known antigen for this receptor. No much larger clone is present one base from it, and per-base qualities are unavailable. The library was built by means of multiplex PCR. Sequenced on an Illumina HiSeq 4000. iRepertoire HTBI primers and Arm-PCR amplification of CDR3 regions were used to construct TCR beta libraries. Gel purification was performed on PCR products prior to sequencing. In the source study's methods: Gene usage analysis of CDR3 amino acid clonotypes relied on the roughly 60 TRBV and 14 TRBJ segments identified across samples. COPE and FqMerger were used to merge filtered high-quality paired reads into contigs. BLAST was used to align contigs to IMGT TRBV, TRBD and TRBJ reference genes, with CDR3 defined following IMGT. Any clonotype with a frequency above 0.1% was counted as a highly expanded clone. Repertoire diversity was measured by Shannon entropy, and V-J evenness by the Gini coefficient. Public clonotypes were defined as clonotypes shared by more than one individual. TCRdb applied fastp at Q25 and MiXCR to the public reads, then kept only in-frame beta chains. Every entry covers one CDR3 protein and lists the most common genes and DNA from its rows. The V and J calls come from TCRdb's annotation, not from the publication. Counted in this sample were more than 400,000 distinct CDR3 sequences; less than 20% of them appeared once. The top ten hold 9.5% to 12% of the sample.

What the time point label conveys for this sample: newly diagnosed GD, antithyroid drugs for less than 3 months. For both TCR sequencing and RNA sequencing, RNA was extracted from PBMCs in TRIzol. Graves' disease was diagnosed according to American Thyroid Association guidelines. Recruitment of patients was carried out at an endocrinology department in Xi'an, China. Each patient gave approximately 9.7 milliliters of peripheral blood, collected in an EDTA anticoagulant tube. Ficoll Paque Plus density gradient separation was used to isolate PBMCs, and no further T cell sorting was performed. An Agilent 2100 Bioanalyzer and agarose gel were used to check RNA quality, while a NanoDrop 2000 measured RNA concentration. Another study also made use of these data, one on T cells in Graves' hyperthyroidism and ophthalmopathy. The second paper further reports: Graves' hyperthyroidism was defined as stable when no progression to ophthalmopathy occurred over 18 months of follow-up. Hyperthyroidism patients were aged 18 to 65 years and newly diagnosed, with disease duration of less than 2 months. Patients with uncontrolled infections, other autoimmune diseases, pregnancy or lactation were excluded. Diagnoses were established on the basis of clinical symptoms, serum thyroxine and TRAb, thyroid ultrasound, and orbital computed tomography. For the first round of RT-PCR on the TCR CDR3, the HTBI primer set was used together with the Qiagen OneStep RT-PCR kit. Most expanded thyroid clonotypes (frequency above 0.001) were also detected in blood, suggesting blood repertoires may reflect thyroid immune responses. Ophthalmopathy was separated from stable hyperthyroidism by a 13 V-J signature model, with about 86% sensitivity and around 81% specificity obtained in cross-validation and 80%/75% obtained in testing. In validation, the model predicted progression to ophthalmopathy with over 60% sensitivity and 72% to 75% specificity, a median of 6.5 months before onset. To identify distinguishing TCR V-J signatures, a discovery cohort of around 100 patients was used, comprising 40 to 45 with Graves' ophthalmopathy and around 57 with stable Graves' hyperthyroidism. Prospective prediction of ophthalmopathy was tested in an independent validation cohort of about 19 hyperthyroidism patients and roughly 16 patients who later progressed to ophthalmopathy. The 95 to 100 discovery patients were randomly divided into training and test sets at a 7:3 ratio. In more than 5 Graves' hyperthyroidism patients, the study also compared T-cell repertoires from thyroid tissue with T-cell repertoires from blood. Once sampling was done, hyperthyroidism patients were given methimazole at a starting dose of 30 mg daily, whereas ophthalmopathy patients were given high-dose intravenous methylprednisolone. Libraries were constructed in a second round of multiplex PCR, after which size selection and purification were performed. Libraries were sequenced paired-end with 100 bp reads on an Illumina HiSeq2000. SOAPnuke was used to process the raw data, removing reads that contained adapters or uncalled bases, had a mean Phred below 15, or lacked an exact match to the constant primer or identifier. COPE v1.2.5 was used to merge the high-quality paired reads, and each unique nucleotide sequence was defined as a clonotype. Clonotypes were aligned to IMGT TRBV, TRBD and TRBJ reference segments using MiTCR v1.1. Only V-J combinations with frequency above 0.0001, covering 99% to 99.2% of repertoires, were analysed. A TCS score was defined as the ratio of F50 (clonal expansion) to E x V (chaos), with BLOSUM62-based TCRdist applied between CDR3 peptides within each V-J. Welch's t-statistics and random forest reduced fewer than 600 V-J features to 10 to 15, which were used in a naive Bayes classifier (R e1071). Sample size was not statistically predetermined, and blinding of investigators to group allocation was not performed. According to the paper, TCR Vbeta CDR3 sequencing was carried out on roughly 130 peripheral blood samples, which came from under 50 ophthalmopathy, 75 or so hyperthyroidism and roughly 17 progressor patients.

The source of this sequence is a woman in her twenties or thirties with Graves disease. Donor details come from another sample of the same person, matched by shared clones. The source was peripheral blood mononuclear cells (PBMCs), collected at new diagnosis, from a patient treated with antithyroid drugs.

The CDR3 region has the sequence CASSPPTENEKLFF. At the DNA level, the sequence is TGTGCCAGCTCACCACCGACCGAGAATGAAAAACTGTTTTTT. The chain is encoded by TRBV18 joined to TRBJ1-4; no D gene call is confident. The CDR3 starts with the cysteine, ends with the phenylalanine, and has 14 residues. The CDR3 DNA has 42 bases and is translated from base 1. The germline ends are 7 bases apart after V is trimmed by 0 bases and J by 5 bases. Sequences KGHSH (CDR1) and LQKENI (CDR2) are obtained from the germline V gene.